Below, 20 T cell receptor beta chains from the same sample are listed, as sequenced in a study of cytomegalovirus exposure and HLA in healthy donors (dated by TCRdb to about 2017). The library relied on the immunoSEQ multiplex PCR assay. Held by TCRdb, this immuneACCESS table contains in-frame sequences only and omits some clones. Under half of the omission traces to an unresolved V gene where checked; the cause of the rest is unknown. For this sample there are 78,000 or so clones; about 93% appear just once. The top ten hold 2.5% to 3.5% of the sample. What was sequenced was PBMCs. Receptors originate from a woman aged 18-35 years in good health and CMV-seropositive.

The chain carries TRBV14 and TRBJ1-6; 9 bases are shared with TRBD1. CDR3 length: 22 residues. V was clipped by 4 bases and J by 0 bases; unmatched bases: 19. CDR1 is SGHDN and CDR2 is FVKESK in the germline V gene. The CDR3 is CASSLRFPDRGQESSYNSPLHF. CDR3 coding DNA: TGTGCCAGCAGCCTTAGATTTCCGGACAGGGGTCAGGAGAGCTCCTATAATTCACCCCTCCACTTT.

This clone was seen a single time. The chain uses TRBV6-1 and TRBJ1-2, with 7 bases lining up with TRBD1. The CDR3 consists of 13 residues. CDR1 and CDR2 from the germline V gene are MNHNS and SASEGT. The V gene end was trimmed by 2 bases and the J gene end by 6 bases; junction bases not matched to a gene: 3. Here the CDR3 reads CASSEQGVDGYTF. As DNA, the CDR3 is TGTGCCAGCAGTGAACAGGGGGTAGATGGCTACACCTTC.

The V call is TRBV6-5, the J call TRBJ2-7, with D possibly being TRBD1 (5 bases). CDR1 and CDR2 from the germline V gene are MNHEY and SVGAGI. The CDR3 runs 13 residues. V was cut by 2 bases and J by 3 bases, with 8 bases left in between. CDR3 nucleotides: TGTGCCAGCAGTTACCGTGACAGCTACGAGCAGTACTTC. Encoded protein: CASSYRDSYEQYF.

The V and J genes are TRBV4-2 and TRBJ2-3, with 11 bases matching TRBD2. J was trimmed by 0 bases and V by 0 bases; bases with no gene match: 8. Germline V gene data show CDR1 as LGHNA and CDR2 as YNFKEQ. This CDR3 region has 19 residues. The CDR3 spells CASSQDPPTSGGSTDTQYF. The CDR3, as DNA: TGTGCCAGCAGCCAAGATCCCCCTACTAGCGGGGGTAGCACAGATACGCAGTATTTT.

The V gene is TRBV15, the J gene TRBJ2-7; 7 nucleotides line up with TRBD1. The J segment lost 5 bases and the V segment lost 1 base, leaving 8 bases of the junction unmatched. The CDR3 spans 15 residues. CDR1 is LNHNV, CDR2 YYDKDF, per germline (reference sequence). This CDR3 reads CATSRAPQGTDEQYF. As DNA, the CDR3 is TGTGCCACCAGCAGAGCCCCACAGGGGACGGACGAGCAGTACTTC.

V usage is TRBV4-2 and J usage is TRBJ2-3; TRBD2 matches at 8 bases. The V gene end was trimmed by 1 base and the J gene end by 1 base; junction bases not matched to a gene: 7. The CDR3 extends over 17 amino acids. Per germline, CDR1 LGHNA and CDR2 YNFKEQ. CDR3 coding DNA: TGTGCCAGCAGCCAAGTTTGGAGCGGGGGCGGCACAGATACGCAGTATTTT. The encoded protein is CASSQVWSGGGTDTQYF.

This clone was detected a few times. The chain carries TRBV19 and TRBJ1-6, with TRBD1 matching 7 bases. CDR3 length: 11 residues. The V gene's germline CDR1 is LNHDA and CDR2 SQIVND (reference sequence). Trimming removed 4 bases from V and 17 bases from J; junction bases left unmatched: 5. The CDR3, as DNA: TGTGCCAGTAGTAACAGGGGTTCGGTCCACTTT. It codes for CASSNRGSVHF.

The chain has TRBV7-8 and TRBJ2-5; no reliable D call. V lost 7 bases, J lost 4 bases, and 16 bases lay in between. The germline V gene has CDR1 SGHVS and CDR2 FQNEAQ. The CDR3 is 14 residues long. CDR3 amino acids: CASTLRRVVETQYF. CDR3 nucleotides: TGTGCCAGCACCCTCCGACGGGTTGTAGAGACCCAGTACTTC.

V usage is TRBV7-9 and J usage is TRBJ2-7; D gene ambiguous. The CDR3 has 11 residues. CDR1 and CDR2 from the germline V gene are SEHNR and FQNEAQ (reference sequence). The V end lost 2 bases, the J end lost 6 bases, and 5 bases lay between the germline ends. The DNA of the CDR3 is TGTGCCAGCAGCTTACTTAGCGAGCAGTACTTC. Encoded protein: CASSLLSEQYF. Filled out from reference TRBV7-9 and TRBJ2-7, the complete variable domain reads DTGVSQNPRHKITKRGQNVTFRCDPISEHNRLYWYRQTLGQGPEFLTYFQNEAQLEKSRLLSDRFSAERPKGSFSTLEIQRTEQGDSAMYLCASSLLSEQYFGPGTRLTVT.

The chain links TRBV28 to TRBJ1-1; the D gene is possibly TRBD1 (5 bases). Trimming stripped 3 bases from V and 5 bases from J, with 22 bases between. The CDR3 covers 17 residues. Germline V lookup: CDR1 MDHEN, CDR2 SYDVKM. This chain's CDR3 is CASSFFRVGVWWTEAFF. CDR3 nucleotide sequence: TGTGCCAGCAGTTTCTTCAGGGTCGGAGTGTGGTGGACTGAAGCTTTCTTT.

V and J are TRBV10-3 and TRBJ2-1, with D maybe TRBD2 (5 bases). This CDR3 has 14 amino acids. The germline V gene has CDR1 ENHRY and CDR2 SYGVKD. Between the trimmed V and J ends, which lost 6 bases and 8 bases, there was a span of 17 bases. The CDR3 sequence is CAIRDSPPEDEQFF. CDR3 nucleotide sequence: TGTGCCATCAGGGACTCTCCGCCGGAGGATGAGCAGTTCTTC.

The V call is TRBV10-1, the J call TRBJ2-2; D is perhaps TRBD1 (5 bases). V was pared by 8 bases and J by 6 bases, with 13 bases between. The CDR3 has 13 residues. Germline V gene data show CDR1 as WNHNN and CDR2 as SYGVQD (reference sequence). This CDR3 is CASRPGKSGELFF. As DNA, the CDR3 is TGCGCCAGCCGTCCAGGGAAGTCCGGGGAGCTGTTTTTT.

The chain combines TRBV4-3 with TRBJ2-3, with TRBD2 matching 11 bases. The V and J ends lost 4 bases and 5 bases, in that order; junction bases with no gene match: 5. Germline lookup yields CDR1 LGHNA and CDR2 YSLEER. The CDR3 sequence is 15 residues long. For the CDR3, the DNA is TGCGCCAGCAGCCGGGATAGCGGGAGGGGAGATACGCAGTATTTT. It is translated as CASSRDSGRGDTQYF.

This clone was recorded once. This chain uses TRBV19 with TRBJ2-5; 8 bases align to TRBD2. The CDR3 contains 17 residues. Germline V gives CDR1 LNHDA, CDR2 SQIVND (reference sequence). V was clipped by 2 bases and J by 3 bases; unmatched bases: 11. The DNA for the CDR3 is TGTGCCAGTAGTATACGTGGAGCGGGGGCGTTAAAAGAGACCCAGTACTTC. It specifies CASSIRGAGALKETQYF.

This sequence joins TRBV27 and TRBJ2-5, with TRBD1 matching 8 bases. CDR1 and CDR2 from the germline V gene are MNHEY and SMNVEV (reference sequence). V was clipped by 5 bases and J by 2 bases; unmatched bases: 4. There are 14 residues in the CDR3. In nucleotides, the CDR3 is TGTGCCAGCAGTCCAGGGACAGGACAAGAGACCCAGTACTTC. Its translation: CASSPGTGQETQYF.

The chain carries TRBV10-2 and TRBJ2-1, with TRBD1 matching over 8 bases. Germline trimming cut 4 bases from V and 8 bases from J; bases unmatched to any gene: 10. This CDR3 contains 15 residues. Looked up from germline, CDR1 is WSHSY and CDR2 is SAAADI. The CDR3 DNA reads as TGCGCCAGCAGTGTCTCCCCCGGACAGGGTGATGAGCAGTTCTTC. Protein: CASSVSPGQGDEQFF.

The CDR3 here is CASSFAGASGSPLHF. The CDR3 DNA reads as TGTGCCAGCAGTTTTGCGGGGGCTTCTGGTTCACCCCTCCACTTT. The V and J genes are TRBV28 and TRBJ1-6, with D maybe TRBD1 (6 bases). CDR1 and CDR2 (germline): MDHEN, SYDVKM. This CDR3 contains 15 residues. The V end lost 3 bases, the J end lost 9 bases, and 15 bases lay between the germline ends.

V and J are TRBV12-5 and TRBJ2-6; D possibly corresponds to TRBD2 (5 bases). Germline V CDR1 and CDR2: LGHNT, FRNRAP. The CDR3 covers 15 residues. V lost 3 bases, J lost 1 base, and 7 bases lay in between. The CDR3 nucleotides are TGTGCTAGTGGTTTCGGGGAATCTGGGGCCAACGTCCTGACTTTC. It translates to CASGFGESGANVLTF.

The rearrangement joins TRBV21-1 to TRBJ1-2; the DNA was not compared with TRBD1, the D call given in the table. TRBV21-1 is listed as a pseudogene. This CDR3 has 14 amino acids. In DNA form, the CDR3 reads TGTGCCAGCAGCACCTACAGGGGTGTCTATGGCTACACCTTC. Protein product: CASSTYRGVYGYTF.

The V call is TRBV6-1, the J call TRBJ1-2; TRBD1 matches at 11 bases. Germline-derived CDR1 and CDR2 are MNHNS and SASEGT. The ends lost 1 base at V and 7 bases at J; junction bases unmatched: 5. The CDR3 sequence is 15 residues long. The CDR3: CASSEGTGGVGGYTF. Written as DNA, the CDR3 is TGTGCCAGCAGTGAAGGGACAGGGGGCGTTGGTGGCTACACCTTC.